The sequence of this TCR beta chain was determined in a study of T-cell reconstitution after alpha-beta-depleted transplantation in children. The CDR3 has 16 amino acids. Germline-derived CDR1 and CDR2 are SGHVS and FQNEAQ. Trimming shortened V by 0 bases and J by 4 bases, and 15 bases separated the two germline ends. This clonotype has a handful of counts. No antigen is known for it. Molecular barcoding with unique molecular identifiers was used for the TCRbeta library. From the PCR reads, TCRdb called clonotypes with MiXCR, one entry per CDR3 protein. The sample holds about a million distinct CDR3 sequences; about 30% are singletons and the top ten take roughly 30%. Points from the study as a whole: Among T cells one year after transplant, newly produced cells accounted for most counts and diversity. The study traced high day-60 TCRbeta diversity in some patients to surviving recipient T cells and thymic progenitors. Expanded graft clones numbering several hundred reportedly gave rise to alpha-beta T cells about two months after transplant.

The chain joins TRBV7-8 to TRBJ1-1; D is ambiguous. This clonotype was obtained from a boy under two years old who had a stem cell transplant for SCID, so the T cells may come from the graft donor. The sequenced sample was PBMCs, mostly from graft donor cells, obtained 360 days after TCRalphabeta/CD19-depleted stem cell transplant. The CDR3 DNA is TGTGCCAGCAGCTTAGCTAGACCGGGAGAGGGCACTGAAGCTTTCTTT. Its protein is CASSLARPGEGTEAFF.